The 24 T cell receptor beta chains below were found in one sample sequenced in a study of response to subunit inactivated influenza vaccine. From the RT-PCR reads, TCRdb called clonotypes with MiXCR, one entry per CDR3 protein. The sample holds 160,000 or so distinct CDR3 sequences; roughly 10% are singletons and the top ten take 9.5% to 15%. The sequenced sample was non-naive T cells sorted from PBMCs, obtained 35 to 45 days after vaccination. Receptors originate from a man aged 50-60 years who received an inactivated influenza vaccine.

This clonotype was observed many times. The chain uses TRBV27 and TRBJ2-3; TRBD2 matches 10 bases. The germline V gene has CDR1 MNHEY and CDR2 SMNVEV (reference sequence). J lost 6 bases, V lost 10 bases, and 16 bases had no gene match. CDR3 length equals 16 residues. The chain's CDR3 is CAIPTIEAGGGDTQYF. The CDR3 region has the DNA TGTGCCATCCCGACGATCGAAGCGGGAGGGGGGGATACGCAGTATTTT.

This clonotype was seen only a few times. V usage is TRBV5-1 and J usage is TRBJ1-1; weak D call: TRBD1 (5 bases). CDR3 size: 15 residues. Trimming left V 7 bases short and J 7 bases short, with 23 bases between. Germline CDR1 SGHRS, CDR2 YFSETQ. This chain's CDR3 is CASSPRDSHQNEAFF. CDR3 nucleotide sequence: TGCGCCAGCTCCCCCCGTGACAGCCATCAAAATGAAGCTTTCTTT.

This clonotype was observed many times. The chain is built from TRBV12-3 or TRBV12-4 and TRBJ1-6, with D possibly being TRBD1 (6 bases). The V and J ends lost 6 bases and 9 bases respectively, with 15 bases between them. This CDR3 has 14 amino acids. The CDR3 DNA is TGTGCCAGCAGGGGAGGGGGTGTTAGTTCACCCCTCCACTTT. It is translated as CASRGGGVSSPLHF.

The V gene is TRBV14, the J gene TRBJ2-2; TRBD1 might be the D (6 bases). In germline, CDR1 is SGHDN, CDR2 FVKESK. There are 16 residues in the CDR3. Trimming left V 1 base short and J 1 base short, with 10 bases between. For the CDR3, the DNA is TGTGCCAGCAGCCAAGGAGGCAGGGGGAACACCGGGGAGCTGTTTTTT. Amino acid sequence: CASSQGGRGNTGELFF.

This clonotype came up many times. The chain combines TRBV5-1 with TRBJ1-5; TRBD1 aligns across 7 bases. J was trimmed by 7 bases and V by 1 base; bases with no gene match: 5. CDR3 size: 14 residues. Germline CDR1 reads SGHRS; CDR2 reads YFSETQ. The CDR3 region has the DNA TGCGCCAGCAGCTTGACAGGGGTGGGCCAGCCCCAGCATTTT. Translating it yields CASSLTGVGQPQHF.

This clonotype was counted between two and nine times. This chain links TRBV10-2 with TRBJ2-7, with 8 bases identical to TRBD1. The germline V gene encodes CDR1 WSHSY and CDR2 SAAADI. V was pared by 6 bases and J by 4 bases, with 14 bases of the junction left unmatched. The CDR3 totals 16 residues. Written as DNA, the CDR3 is TGCGCCAGCAGACGCTTTTCGGGGACAGGCCTATACGAGCAGTACTTC. It specifies CASRRFSGTGLYEQYF.

This chain uses TRBV7-9 with TRBJ2-7, with unresolved D. The CDR3 runs 12 residues. In germline, CDR1 is SEHNR, CDR2 FQNEAQ (reference sequence). V was shortened by 5 bases and J by 3 bases, with 8 bases between the two germline ends. CDR3 residues: CASSKGNYEQYF. Written as DNA, the CDR3 is TGTGCCAGCAGCAAAGGGAACTACGAGCAGTACTTC.

Only a few counts were recorded for this clonotype. This sequence joins TRBV7-2 and TRBJ1-1, with 7 bases matching TRBD1. The CDR3 length is 15 residues. CDR1 is SGHTA and CDR2 is FQGNSA in the germline V gene. Trimming removed 0 bases from V and 4 bases from J; junction bases left unmatched: 5. The CDR3 spells CASSLAQGQGTEAFF. CDR3 nucleotides: TGTGCCAGCAGCTTAGCACAGGGGCAGGGCACTGAAGCTTTCTTT.

This clonotype occurred many times. The chain combines TRBV5-1 with TRBJ1-1; 8 nucleotides agree with TRBD1. The J segment lost 1 base and the V segment lost 4 bases, leaving 6 bases of the junction unmatched. Germline CDR1 is SGHRS and CDR2 is YFSETQ. The CDR3 loop spans 15 amino acids. DNA for the CDR3: TGCGCCAGCAGCACCCAGGGGGCGCCGAACACTGAAGCTTTCTTT. It yields the protein CASSTQGAPNTEAFF.

This clonotype was recorded once. This may be a read error: a much more frequent sequence differs by one nucleotide. The rearrangement uses TRBV4-1 and TRBJ2-7; 9 bases are a match to TRBD1. Germline loops: CDR1 MGHRA, CDR2 YSYEKL. J gave up 6 bases and V 4 bases, and 13 bases lay outside the gene matches. The CDR3 loop spans 16 amino acids. The CDR3 nucleotides are TGCGCCAGCAGCCGGGGACAGGGAGGTCGTGCTCTCGAGCAGTACTTC. It encodes CASSRGQGGRALEQYF.

The chain joins TRBV20-1 to TRBJ2-5, with D possibly being TRBD1 or TRBD2 (5 bases each). Looked up from germline, CDR1 is DFQATT and CDR2 is SNEGSKA (reference sequence). V was trimmed by 2 bases and J by 5 bases, leaving 12 bases between them. The CDR3 loop spans 13 amino acids. CDR3 DNA: TGCAGTGCTAGAAGAGGGGTTACGGAGACCCAGTACTTC. Protein product: CSARRGVTETQYF.

The J gene is TRBJ2-5, the V gene TRBV5-1, with 10 nucleotides matching TRBD2. The V gene's germline CDR1 is SGHRS and CDR2 YFSETQ. The CDR3 length is 18 residues. The ends lost 0 bases at V and 1 base at J; junction bases unmatched: 9. CDR3 nucleotides: TGCGCCAGCAGCTTGGGAGACAGGACTAGCGGATTCCAAGAGACCCAGTACTTC. This codes for CASSLGDRTSGFQETQYF.

Only a few counts were recorded for this clonotype. J is TRBJ1-5 and V is TRBV6-5; a possible D gene is TRBD1 (6 bases). V was cut by 4 bases and J by 5 bases, with 21 bases left in between. The germline gives CDR1 MNHEY, CDR2 SVGAGI. CDR3 length equals 17 residues. The chain's CDR3 is CASSFIGAGEQHQPQHF. The CDR3 DNA reads as TGTGCCAGCAGTTTTATAGGGGCAGGGGAGCAGCATCAGCCCCAGCATTTT.

The table lists this clonotype with many counts. The gene calls are TRBV20-1 and TRBJ1-2; 7 bases agree with TRBD1. The CDR3 covers 11 residues. CDR1 is DFQATT, CDR2 SNEGSKA, per germline (reference sequence). The CDR3 DNA is TGCAGCGGAGGGGGCGGCTATGGCTACACCTTC. Translating it yields CSGGGGYGYTF.

This clonotype was counted ten times or more. J is TRBJ1-3 and V is TRBV12-3 or TRBV12-4; D is undetermined. CDR3 length: 11 residues. The V and J ends lost 3 bases and 5 bases respectively, with 2 bases between them. The CDR3 here is CASSLRNTIYF. DNA of the CDR3: TGTGCCAGCAGTTTGCGAAACACCATATATTTT.

This clonotype was seen at least ten times. The chain joins TRBV20-1 to TRBJ1-5, with 7 positions matching TRBD1. Germline CDR1 reads DFQATT; CDR2 reads SNEGSKA (reference sequence). The CDR3 loop spans 16 amino acids. Trimming removed 0 bases from V and 1 base from J; junction bases left unmatched: 6. In DNA, the CDR3 is TGCAGTGCTAGAGATTACAGGGGAACAAGCAATCAGCCCCAGCATTTT. Its protein is CSARDYRGTSNQPQHF.

This clonotype was counted at least ten times. This rearrangement joins TRBV10-3 to TRBJ2-5, with 9 positions matching TRBD2. This CDR3 is 16 amino acids long. The germline V gene has CDR1 ENHRY and CDR2 SYGVKD. After removal of 4 bases from V and 2 bases from J, the junction contained 8 bases not matched to a gene. In DNA, the CDR3 is TGTGCCATCAGTGCTCGGCTAGCGGGAAAACAAGAGACCCAGTACTTC. Residues: CAISARLAGKQETQYF.

This chain uses TRBV20-1 with TRBJ2-7; 9 bases map to TRBD2. Germline loops: CDR1 DFQATT, CDR2 SNEGSKA (reference sequence). This CDR3 is built from 15 residues. Germline trimming cut 7 bases from V and 2 bases from J; bases unmatched to any gene: 12. The CDR3: CSGSPSSGVAYEQYF. The CDR3 region has the DNA TGCAGTGGCAGTCCTTCTAGCGGGGTAGCCTACGAGCAGTACTTC.

The chain combines TRBV25-1 with TRBJ2-5; unclear D gene. Between the trimmed V and J ends, which lost 5 bases and 0 bases, there was a span of 16 bases. Germline CDR1 reads MGHDK; CDR2 reads SYGVNS. This CDR3 region has 16 residues. The CDR3 DNA sequence: TGTGCCAGCAGTCCCCAAGGGCTCCATCACCAAGAGACCCAGTACTTC. As protein: CASSPQGLHHQETQYF.

This clonotype was detected only a few times. The chain has TRBV12-3 or TRBV12-4 and TRBJ2-3; D is uncertain. This CDR3 comprises 16 residues. V was clipped by 3 bases and J by 0 bases, with 13 bases between them. CDR3 bases: TGTGCCAGCAGTTTCAGTAGCCGTCCTAGCACAGATACGCAGTATTTT. This codes for CASSFSSRPSTDTQYF.

This clonotype was seen ten or more times. The chain recombines TRBV5-1 with TRBJ2-1; 7 nucleotides match TRBD1. The CDR3 sequence is 14 residues long. Germline assignment: CDR1 SGHRS and CDR2 YFSETQ. J gave up 5 bases and V 1 base, and 3 bases lay outside the gene matches. CDR3 bases: TGCGCCAGCAGCTTGTGGACAGGCGACAATGAGCAGTTCTTC. Its protein product is CASSLWTGDNEQFF.

This chain joins TRBV15 and TRBJ2-3, with TRBD2 identical over 7 bases. The length of the CDR3 is 15 residues. V was clipped by 1 base and J by 0 bases; unmatched bases: 1. The V gene's germline CDR1 is LNHNV and CDR2 YYDKDF (reference sequence). The DNA of the CDR3 is TGTGCCACCAGCAGAGTCGGGGGGAGCACAGATACGCAGTATTTT. Translating it yields CATSRVGGSTDTQYF.

This clonotype was seen many times. The rearrangement uses TRBV5-1 and TRBJ2-3, with D perhaps matching TRBD1 (5 bases). Germline V gene sequence: CDR1 SGHRS, CDR2 YFSETQ. V lost 1 base, J lost 6 bases, and 12 bases lay in between. The CDR3 is made up of 14 amino acids. CDR3 loop: CASSLSGSGDTQYF. The CDR3 region has the DNA TGCGCCAGCAGCTTGTCAGGGTCCGGTGATACGCAGTATTTT.

This clonotype was detected many times. J is TRBJ2-3 and V is TRBV18; unclear D gene. The CDR3 contains 17 residues. The V gene's germline CDR1 is KGHSH and CDR2 LQKENI. Trimming left V 2 bases short and J 2 bases short, with 17 bases between. CDR3 bases: TGTGCCAGCTCACCAGGATTCAGACCCATCAACACAGATACGCAGTATTTT. Amino acids: CASSPGFRPINTDTQYF.